This T cell receptor (beta chain) was identified in a study of T cells in Graves' hyperthyroidism and ophthalmopathy. Many counts were recorded for this clonotype. Its specificity is not known. Template material for amplifying TCR beta CDR3 regions consisted of RNA transcripts. In the first-round RT-PCR of the TCR CDR3, the HTBI primer set was used. TCRdb itself ran the multiplex PCR reads through MiXCR, one entry per CDR3 protein. The table lists hundreds of thousands of distinct CDR3 sequences, 25% of them singletons. Patients were excluded for uncontrolled infection, other autoimmune disease, pregnancy or lactation. Diagnostic decisions used clinical symptoms, serum thyroxine and TRAb, thyroid ultrasound and orbital computed tomography. CDR1 and CDR2 (germline): SNHLY, FYNNEI. The V and J ends lost 6 bases and 4 bases respectively, with 10 bases between them. The CDR3 spans 12 residues. Study outcomes and limitations: In blood, most of the thyroid clonotypes expanded above 0.001 were also present.

The chain recombines TRBV2 with TRBJ2-7; a possible D gene is TRBD1 (5 bases). The sequence derives from a man in his forties with Graves' hyperthyroidism that later progressed to Graves' ophthalmopathy. Material: blood. The CDR3 nucleotides read TGTGCCAGCAGGACAGATCAGTACGAGCAGTACTTC. This gives the protein CASRTDQYEQYF.